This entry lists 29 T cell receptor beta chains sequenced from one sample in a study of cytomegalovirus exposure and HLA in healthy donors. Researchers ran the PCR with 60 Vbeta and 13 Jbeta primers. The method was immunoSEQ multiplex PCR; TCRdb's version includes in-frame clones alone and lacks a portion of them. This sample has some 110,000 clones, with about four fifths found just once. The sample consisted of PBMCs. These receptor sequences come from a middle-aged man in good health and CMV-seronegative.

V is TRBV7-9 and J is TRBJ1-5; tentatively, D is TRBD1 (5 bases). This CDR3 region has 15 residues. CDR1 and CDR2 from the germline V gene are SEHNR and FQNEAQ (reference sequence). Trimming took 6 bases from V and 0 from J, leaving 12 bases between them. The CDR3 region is CASSRDFTSNQPQHF. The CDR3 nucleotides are TGTGCCAGCAGTCGGGACTTTACTAGCAATCAGCCCCAGCATTTT.

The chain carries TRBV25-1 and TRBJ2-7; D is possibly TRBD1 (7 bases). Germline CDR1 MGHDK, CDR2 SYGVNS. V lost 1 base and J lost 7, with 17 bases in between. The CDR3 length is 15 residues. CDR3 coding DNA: TGTGCCAGCAGTGAATCTGCTCAGGGGGGAATGGAGCAGTACTTC. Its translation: CASSESAQGGMEQYF.

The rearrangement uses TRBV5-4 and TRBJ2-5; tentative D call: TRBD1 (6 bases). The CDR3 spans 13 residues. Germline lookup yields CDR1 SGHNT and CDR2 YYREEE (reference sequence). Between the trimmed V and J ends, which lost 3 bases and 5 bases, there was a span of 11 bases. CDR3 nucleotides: TGTGCCAGCAGCTCTGGACAGAGGGAGACCCAGTACTTC. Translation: CASSSGQRETQYF.

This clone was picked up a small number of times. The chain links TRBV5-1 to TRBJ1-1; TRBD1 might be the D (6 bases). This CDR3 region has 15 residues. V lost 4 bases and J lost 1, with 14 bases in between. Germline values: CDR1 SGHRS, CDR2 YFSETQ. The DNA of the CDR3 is TGCGCCAGCAGCAACAGGGTTCAGGGGAACACTGAAGCTTTCTTT. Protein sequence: CASSNRVQGNTEAFF.

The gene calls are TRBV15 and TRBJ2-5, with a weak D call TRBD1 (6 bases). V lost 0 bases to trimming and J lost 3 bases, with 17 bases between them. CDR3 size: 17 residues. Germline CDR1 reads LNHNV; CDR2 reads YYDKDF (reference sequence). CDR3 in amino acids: CATSRDFQTGSKETQYF. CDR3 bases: TGTGCCACCAGCAGAGATTTTCAAACAGGGAGCAAAGAGACCCAGTACTTC.

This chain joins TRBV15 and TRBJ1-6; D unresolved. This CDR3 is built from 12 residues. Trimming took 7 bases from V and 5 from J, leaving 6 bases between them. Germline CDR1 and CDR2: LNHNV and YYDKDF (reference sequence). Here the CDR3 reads CATTIHNSPLHF. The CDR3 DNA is TGTGCCACCACTATCCATAATTCACCCCTCCACTTT.

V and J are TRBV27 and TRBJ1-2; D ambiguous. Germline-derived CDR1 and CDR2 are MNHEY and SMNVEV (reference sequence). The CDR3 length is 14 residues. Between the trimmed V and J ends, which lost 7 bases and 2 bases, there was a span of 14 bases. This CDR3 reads CASTPGGRNYGYTF. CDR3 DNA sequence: TGTGCCAGCACCCCTGGCGGAAGAAACTATGGCTACACCTTC.

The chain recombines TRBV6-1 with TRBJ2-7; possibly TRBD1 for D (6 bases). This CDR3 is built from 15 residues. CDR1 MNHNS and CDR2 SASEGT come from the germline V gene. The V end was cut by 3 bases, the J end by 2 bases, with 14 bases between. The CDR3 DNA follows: TGTGCCAGCAGTGAGCCCCGGGACAAAACCTACGAGCAGTACTTC. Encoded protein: CASSEPRDKTYEQYF.

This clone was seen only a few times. Here the CDR3 DNA reads TGCGCCAGCAGCCAAGAGAGGGACTTCCTCTCCTACGAGCAGTACTTC. It is translated as CASSQERDFLSYEQYF. The chain couples TRBV4-1 to TRBJ2-7, with D possibly being TRBD2 (6 bases). V gave up 0 bases and J gave up 0 bases, with 12 bases separating them. Per the germline V gene, CDR1 is MGHRA and CDR2 is YSYEKL. The CDR3 has 16 residues.

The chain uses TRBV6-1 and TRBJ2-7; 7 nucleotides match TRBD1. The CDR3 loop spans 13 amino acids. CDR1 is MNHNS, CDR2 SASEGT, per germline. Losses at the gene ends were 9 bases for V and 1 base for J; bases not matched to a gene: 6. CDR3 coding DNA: TGTGCCAGTTTCCGGGACAGTTCCTACGAGCAGTACTTC. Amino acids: CASFRDSSYEQYF.

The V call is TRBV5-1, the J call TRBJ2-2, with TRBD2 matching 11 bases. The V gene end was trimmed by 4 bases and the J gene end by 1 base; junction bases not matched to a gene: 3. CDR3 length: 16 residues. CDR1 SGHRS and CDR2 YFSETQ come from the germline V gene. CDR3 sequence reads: CASSVGLAVNTGELFF. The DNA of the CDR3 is TGCGCCAGCAGCGTGGGACTAGCGGTGAACACCGGGGAGCTGTTTTTT.

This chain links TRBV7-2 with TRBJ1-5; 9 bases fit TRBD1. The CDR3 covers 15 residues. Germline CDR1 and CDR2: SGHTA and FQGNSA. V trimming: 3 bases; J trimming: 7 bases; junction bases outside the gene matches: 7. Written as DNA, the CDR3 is TGTGCCAGCAGCTTCTCGGACAGGGGTGGGCAGCCCCAGCATTTT. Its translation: CASSFSDRGGQPQHF.

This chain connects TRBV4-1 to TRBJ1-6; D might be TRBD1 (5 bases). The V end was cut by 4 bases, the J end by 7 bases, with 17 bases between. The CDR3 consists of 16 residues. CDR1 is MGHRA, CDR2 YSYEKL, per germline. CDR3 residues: CASSPMRGLGNSPLHF. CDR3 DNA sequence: TGCGCCAGCAGCCCGATGCGGGGCTTGGGGAATTCACCCCTCCACTTT.

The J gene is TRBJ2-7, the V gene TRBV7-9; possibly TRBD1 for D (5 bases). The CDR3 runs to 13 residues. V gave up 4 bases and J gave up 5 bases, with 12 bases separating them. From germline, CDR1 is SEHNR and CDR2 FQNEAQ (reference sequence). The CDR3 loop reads CASSYPTDHEQYF. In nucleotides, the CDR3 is TGTGCCAGCAGCTACCCGACAGATCACGAGCAGTACTTC. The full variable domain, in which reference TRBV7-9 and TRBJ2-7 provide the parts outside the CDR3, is DTGVSQNPRHKITKRGQNVTFRCDPISEHNRLYWYRQTLGQGPEFLTYFQNEAQLEKSRLLSDRFSAERPKGSFSTLEIQRTEQGDSAMYLCASSYPTDHEQYFGPGTRLTVT.

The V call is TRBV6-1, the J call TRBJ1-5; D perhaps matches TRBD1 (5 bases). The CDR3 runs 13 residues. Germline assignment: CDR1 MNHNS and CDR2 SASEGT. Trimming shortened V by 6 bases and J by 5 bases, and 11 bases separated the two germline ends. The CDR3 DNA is TGTGCCAGCAGGACAGATCTGGATCAGCCCCAGCATTTT. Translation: CASRTDLDQPQHF.

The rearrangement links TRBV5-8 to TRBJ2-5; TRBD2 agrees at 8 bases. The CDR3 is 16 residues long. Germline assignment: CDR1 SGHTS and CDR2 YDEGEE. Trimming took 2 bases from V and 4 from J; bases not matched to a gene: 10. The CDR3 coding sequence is TGTGCCAGCAGCTTATTCGGACTAGCAAATGCAGAGACCCAGTACTTC. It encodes CASSLFGLANAETQYF.

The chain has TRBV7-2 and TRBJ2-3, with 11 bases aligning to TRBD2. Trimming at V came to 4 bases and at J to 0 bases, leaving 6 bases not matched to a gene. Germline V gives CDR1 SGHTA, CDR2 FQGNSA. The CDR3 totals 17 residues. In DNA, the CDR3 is TGTGCCAGCAGCTCATACCGACTAGCGGGAAGCACAGATACGCAGTATTTT. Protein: CASSSYRLAGSTDTQYF.

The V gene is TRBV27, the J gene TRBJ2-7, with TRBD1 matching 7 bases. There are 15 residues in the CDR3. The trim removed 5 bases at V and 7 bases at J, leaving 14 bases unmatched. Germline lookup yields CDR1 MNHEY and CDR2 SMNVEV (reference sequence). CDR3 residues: CASSHRDRIFVEQYF. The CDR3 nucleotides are TGTGCCAGCAGTCACCGGGACAGAATTTTTGTAGAGCAGTACTTC.

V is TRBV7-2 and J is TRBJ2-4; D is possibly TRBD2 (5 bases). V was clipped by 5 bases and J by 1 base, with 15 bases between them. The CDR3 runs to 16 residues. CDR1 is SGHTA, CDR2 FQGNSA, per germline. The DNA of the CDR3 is TGTGCCAGCAGCGTTCGGGGAACTGGTGCCAAAAACATTCAGTACTTC. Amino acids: CASSVRGTGAKNIQYF.

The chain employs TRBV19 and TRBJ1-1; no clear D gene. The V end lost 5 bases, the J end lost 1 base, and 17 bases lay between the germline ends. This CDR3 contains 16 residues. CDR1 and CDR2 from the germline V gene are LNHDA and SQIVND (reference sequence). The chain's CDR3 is CASSSSQLRKNTEAFF. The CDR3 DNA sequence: TGTGCCAGTAGTTCGTCCCAACTACGGAAGAACACTGAAGCTTTCTTT.

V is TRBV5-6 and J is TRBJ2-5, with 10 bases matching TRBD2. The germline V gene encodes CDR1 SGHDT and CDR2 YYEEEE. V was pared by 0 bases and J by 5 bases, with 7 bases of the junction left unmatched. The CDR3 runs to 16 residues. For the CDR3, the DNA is TGTGCCAGCAGCTTGGTTGTAGCGGGAGGATGGGAGACCCAGTACTTC. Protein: CASSLVVAGGWETQYF.

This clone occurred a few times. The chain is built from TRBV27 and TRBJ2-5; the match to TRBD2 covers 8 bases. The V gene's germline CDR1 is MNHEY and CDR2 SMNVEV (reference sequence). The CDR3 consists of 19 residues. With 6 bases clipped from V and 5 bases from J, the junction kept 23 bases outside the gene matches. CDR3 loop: CASSPGGAGVEEWFETQYF. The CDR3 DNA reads TGTGCCAGCAGCCCCGGGGGGGCGGGGGTGGAAGAATGGTTCGAGACCCAGTACTTC.

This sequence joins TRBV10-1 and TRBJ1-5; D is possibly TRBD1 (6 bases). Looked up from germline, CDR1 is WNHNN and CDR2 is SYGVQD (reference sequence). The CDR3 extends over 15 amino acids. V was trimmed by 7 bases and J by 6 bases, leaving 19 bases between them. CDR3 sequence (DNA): TGCGCCAGCACCCGGGAACAGGGACGGTGTCAGCCCCAGCATTTT. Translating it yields CASTREQGRCQPQHF.

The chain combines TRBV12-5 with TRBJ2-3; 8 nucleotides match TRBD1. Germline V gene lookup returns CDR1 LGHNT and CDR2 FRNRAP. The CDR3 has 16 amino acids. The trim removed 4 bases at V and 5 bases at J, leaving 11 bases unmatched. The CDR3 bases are TGTGCTAGTGGTTCCTTCACCGACAGGGGAGTAGATACGCAGTATTTT. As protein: CASGSFTDRGVDTQYF.

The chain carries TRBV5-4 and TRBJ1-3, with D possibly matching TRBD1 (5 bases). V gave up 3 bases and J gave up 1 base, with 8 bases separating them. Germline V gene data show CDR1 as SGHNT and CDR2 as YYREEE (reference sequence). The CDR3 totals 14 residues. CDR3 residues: CASSSDSSGNTIYF. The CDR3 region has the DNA TGTGCCAGCAGCTCCGACAGTTCTGGAAACACCATATATTTT.

The CDR3 here is CASSYLAAPYEQYF. As DNA, the CDR3 is TGTGCCAGCAGTTACTTGGCAGCGCCCTACGAGCAGTACTTC. The gene calls are TRBV6-5 and TRBJ2-5; no clear D gene. The J call may be mistaken, given a closer DNA end match to TRBJ2-7. The CDR3 has 14 residues. The V gene's germline CDR1 is MNHEY and CDR2 SVGAGI.

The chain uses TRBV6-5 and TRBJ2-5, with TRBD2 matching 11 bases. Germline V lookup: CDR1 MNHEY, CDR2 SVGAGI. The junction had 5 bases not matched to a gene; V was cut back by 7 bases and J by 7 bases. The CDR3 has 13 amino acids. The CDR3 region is CASINLAGGTQYF. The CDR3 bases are TGTGCCAGCATTAACCTAGCGGGGGGGACCCAGTACTTC.

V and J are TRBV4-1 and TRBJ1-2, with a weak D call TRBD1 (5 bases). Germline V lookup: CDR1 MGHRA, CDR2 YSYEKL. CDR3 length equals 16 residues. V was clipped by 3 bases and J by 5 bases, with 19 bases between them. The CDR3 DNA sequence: TGCGCCAGCAGCCATCGGGGACCCTCGGGGGTTTATGGCTACACCTTC. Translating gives CASSHRGPSGVYGYTF.

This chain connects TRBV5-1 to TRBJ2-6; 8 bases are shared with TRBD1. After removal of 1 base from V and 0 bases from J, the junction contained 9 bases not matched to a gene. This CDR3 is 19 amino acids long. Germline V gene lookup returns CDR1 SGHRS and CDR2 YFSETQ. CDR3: CASSLYGTGFISGANVLTF. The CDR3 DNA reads TGCGCCAGCAGCTTGTATGGGACAGGCTTTATCTCTGGGGCCAACGTCCTGACTTTC.